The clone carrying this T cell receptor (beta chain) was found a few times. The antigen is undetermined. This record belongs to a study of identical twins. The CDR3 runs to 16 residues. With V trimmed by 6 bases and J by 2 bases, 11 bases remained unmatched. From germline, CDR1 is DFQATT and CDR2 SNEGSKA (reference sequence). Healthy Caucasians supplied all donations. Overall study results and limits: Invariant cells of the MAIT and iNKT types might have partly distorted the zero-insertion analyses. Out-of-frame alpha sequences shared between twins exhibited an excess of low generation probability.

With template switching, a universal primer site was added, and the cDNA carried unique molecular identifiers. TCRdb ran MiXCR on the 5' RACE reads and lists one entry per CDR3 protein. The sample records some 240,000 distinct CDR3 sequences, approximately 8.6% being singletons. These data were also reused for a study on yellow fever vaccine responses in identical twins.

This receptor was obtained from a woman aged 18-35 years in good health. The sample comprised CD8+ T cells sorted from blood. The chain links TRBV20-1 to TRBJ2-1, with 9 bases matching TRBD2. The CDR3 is CSAVEWGGGAYNEQFF. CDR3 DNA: TGCAGTGCGGTTGAATGGGGCGGGGGGGCCTACAATGAGCAGTTCTTC.